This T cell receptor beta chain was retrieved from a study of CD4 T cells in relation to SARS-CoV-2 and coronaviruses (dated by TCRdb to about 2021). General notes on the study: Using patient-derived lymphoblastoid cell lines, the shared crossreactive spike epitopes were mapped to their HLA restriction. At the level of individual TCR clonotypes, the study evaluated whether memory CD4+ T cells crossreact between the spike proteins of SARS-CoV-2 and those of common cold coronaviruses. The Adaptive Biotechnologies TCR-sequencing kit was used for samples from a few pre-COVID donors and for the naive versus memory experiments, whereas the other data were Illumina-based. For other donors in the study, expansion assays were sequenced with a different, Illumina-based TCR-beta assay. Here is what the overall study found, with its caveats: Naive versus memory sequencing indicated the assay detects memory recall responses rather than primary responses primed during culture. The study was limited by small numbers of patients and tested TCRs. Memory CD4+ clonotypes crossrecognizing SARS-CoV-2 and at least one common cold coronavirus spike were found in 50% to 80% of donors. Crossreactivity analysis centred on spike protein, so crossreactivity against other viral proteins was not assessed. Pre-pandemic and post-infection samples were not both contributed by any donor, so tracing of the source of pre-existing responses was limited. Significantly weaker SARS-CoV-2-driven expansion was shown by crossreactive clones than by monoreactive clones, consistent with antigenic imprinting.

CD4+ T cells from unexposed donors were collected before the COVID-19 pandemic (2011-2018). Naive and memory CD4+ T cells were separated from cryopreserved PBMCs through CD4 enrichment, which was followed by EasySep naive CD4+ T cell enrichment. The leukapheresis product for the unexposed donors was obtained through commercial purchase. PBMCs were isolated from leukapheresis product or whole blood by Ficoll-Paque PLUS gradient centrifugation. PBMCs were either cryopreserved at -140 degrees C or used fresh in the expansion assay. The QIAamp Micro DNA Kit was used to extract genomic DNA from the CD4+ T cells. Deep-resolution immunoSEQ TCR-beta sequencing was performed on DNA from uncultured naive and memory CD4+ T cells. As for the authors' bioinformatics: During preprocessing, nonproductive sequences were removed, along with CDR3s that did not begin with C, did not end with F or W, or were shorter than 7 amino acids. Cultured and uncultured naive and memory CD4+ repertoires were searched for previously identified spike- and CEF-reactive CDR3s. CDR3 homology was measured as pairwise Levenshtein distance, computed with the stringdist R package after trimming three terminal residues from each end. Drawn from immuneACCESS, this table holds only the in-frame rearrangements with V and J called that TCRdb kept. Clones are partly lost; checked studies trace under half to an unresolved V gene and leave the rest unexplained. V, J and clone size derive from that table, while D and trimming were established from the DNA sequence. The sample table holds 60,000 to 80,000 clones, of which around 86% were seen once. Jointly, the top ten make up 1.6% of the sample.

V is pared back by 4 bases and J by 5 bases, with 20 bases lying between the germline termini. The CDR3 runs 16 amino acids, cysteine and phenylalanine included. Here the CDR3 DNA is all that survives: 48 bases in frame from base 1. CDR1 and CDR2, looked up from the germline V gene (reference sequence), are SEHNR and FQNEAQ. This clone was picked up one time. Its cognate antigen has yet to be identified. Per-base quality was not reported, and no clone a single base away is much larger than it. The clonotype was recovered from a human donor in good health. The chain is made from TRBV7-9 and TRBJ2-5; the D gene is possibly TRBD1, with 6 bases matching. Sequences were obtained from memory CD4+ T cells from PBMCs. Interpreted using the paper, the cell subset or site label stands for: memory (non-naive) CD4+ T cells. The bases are TGTGCCAGCAGCTCCCCGAGGGTGGGGGCTGGGGAGACCCAGTACTTC. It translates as CASSSPRVGAGETQYF. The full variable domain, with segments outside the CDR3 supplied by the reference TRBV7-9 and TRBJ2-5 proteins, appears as DTGVSQNPRHKITKRGQNVTFRCDPISEHNRLYWYRQTLGQGPEFLTYFQNEAQLEKSRLLSDRFSAERPKGSFSTLEIQRTEQGDSAMYLCASSSPRVGAGETQYFGPGTRLLVL.